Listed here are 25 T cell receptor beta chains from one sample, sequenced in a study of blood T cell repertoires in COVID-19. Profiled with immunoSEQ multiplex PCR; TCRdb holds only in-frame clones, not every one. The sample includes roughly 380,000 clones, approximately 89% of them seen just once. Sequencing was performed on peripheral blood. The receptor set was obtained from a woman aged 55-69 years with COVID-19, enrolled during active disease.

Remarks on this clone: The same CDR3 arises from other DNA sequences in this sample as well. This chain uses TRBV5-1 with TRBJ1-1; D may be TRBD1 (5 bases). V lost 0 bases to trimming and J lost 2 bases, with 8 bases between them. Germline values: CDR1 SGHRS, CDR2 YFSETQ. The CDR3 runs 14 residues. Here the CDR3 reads CASSLVTGNTEAFF. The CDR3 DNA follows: TGCGCCAGCAGCTTGGTAACAGGAAACACTGAAGCTTTCTTT.

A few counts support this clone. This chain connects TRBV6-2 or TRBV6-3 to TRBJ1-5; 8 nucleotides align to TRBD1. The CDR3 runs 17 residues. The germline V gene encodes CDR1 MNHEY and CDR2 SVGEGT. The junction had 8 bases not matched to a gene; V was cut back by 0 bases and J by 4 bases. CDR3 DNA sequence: TGTGCCAGCAGTTACTCAATGATTACAGGGGGAAATCAGCCCCAGCATTTT. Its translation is CASSYSMITGGNQPQHF.

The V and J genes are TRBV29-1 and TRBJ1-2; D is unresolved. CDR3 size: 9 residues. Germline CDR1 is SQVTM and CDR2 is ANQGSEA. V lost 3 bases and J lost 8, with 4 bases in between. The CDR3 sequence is CSVEEGYTF. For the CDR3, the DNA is TGCAGCGTTGAGGAGGGCTACACCTTC.

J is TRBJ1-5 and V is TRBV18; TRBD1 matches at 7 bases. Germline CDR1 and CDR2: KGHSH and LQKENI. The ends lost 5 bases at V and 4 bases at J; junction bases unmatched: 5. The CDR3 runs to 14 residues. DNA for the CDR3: TGTGCCAGCTCAGCGACAGGGACGAATCAGCCCCAGCATTTT. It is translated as CASSATGTNQPQHF.

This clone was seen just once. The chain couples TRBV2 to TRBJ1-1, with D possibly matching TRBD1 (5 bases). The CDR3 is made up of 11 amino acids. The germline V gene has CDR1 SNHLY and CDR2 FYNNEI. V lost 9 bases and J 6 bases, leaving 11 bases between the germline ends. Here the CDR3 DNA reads TGTGCCAGAGGGGAGGGTGCTGAAGCTTTCTTT. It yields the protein CARGEGAEAFF.

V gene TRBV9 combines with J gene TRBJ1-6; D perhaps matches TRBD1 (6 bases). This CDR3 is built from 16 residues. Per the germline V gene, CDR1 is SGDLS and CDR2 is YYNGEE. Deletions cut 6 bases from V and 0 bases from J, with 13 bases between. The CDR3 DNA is TGTGCCAGCACCCGACAGGCGAGCTCCTATAATTCACCCCTCCACTTT. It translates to CASTRQASSYNSPLHF.

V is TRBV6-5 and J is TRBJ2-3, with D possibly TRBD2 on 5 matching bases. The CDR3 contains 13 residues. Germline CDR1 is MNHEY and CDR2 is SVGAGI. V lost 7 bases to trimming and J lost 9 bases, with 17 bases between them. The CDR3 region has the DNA TGTGCCAGCACCCTCACCCCGGGGTGGACGCAGTATTTT. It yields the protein CASTLTPGWTQYF.

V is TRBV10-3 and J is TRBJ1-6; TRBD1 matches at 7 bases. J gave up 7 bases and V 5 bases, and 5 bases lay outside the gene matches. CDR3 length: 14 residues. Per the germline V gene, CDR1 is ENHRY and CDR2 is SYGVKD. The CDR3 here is CAISLQGTNSPLHF. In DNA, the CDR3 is TGTGCCATCAGTCTACAGGGGACAAATTCACCCCTCCACTTT.

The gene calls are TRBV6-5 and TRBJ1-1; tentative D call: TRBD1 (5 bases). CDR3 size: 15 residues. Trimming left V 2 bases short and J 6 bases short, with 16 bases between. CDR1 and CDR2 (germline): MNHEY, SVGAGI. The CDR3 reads CASSYGGMERAEAFF. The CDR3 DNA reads TGTGCCAGCAGTTACGGGGGAATGGAGCGGGCTGAAGCTTTCTTT.

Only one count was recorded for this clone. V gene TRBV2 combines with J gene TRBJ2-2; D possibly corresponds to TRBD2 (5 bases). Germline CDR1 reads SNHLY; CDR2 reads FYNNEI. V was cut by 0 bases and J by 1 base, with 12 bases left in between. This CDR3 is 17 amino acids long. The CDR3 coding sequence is TGTGCCAGCAGTGAAGCGGCGGGCAGGAGGAACACCGGGGAGCTGTTTTTT. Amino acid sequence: CASSEAAGRRNTGELFF.

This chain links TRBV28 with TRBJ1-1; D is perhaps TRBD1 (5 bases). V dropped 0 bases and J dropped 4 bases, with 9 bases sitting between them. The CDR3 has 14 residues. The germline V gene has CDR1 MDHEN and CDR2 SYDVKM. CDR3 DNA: TGTGCCAGCAGTTTATGGCAGGGTGGCACTGAAGCTTTCTTT. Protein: CASSLWQGGTEAFF.

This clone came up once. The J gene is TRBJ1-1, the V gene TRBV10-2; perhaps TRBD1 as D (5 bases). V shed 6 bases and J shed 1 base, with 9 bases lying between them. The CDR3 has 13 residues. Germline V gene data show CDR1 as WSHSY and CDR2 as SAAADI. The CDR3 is CASRQVTNTEAFF. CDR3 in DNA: TGCGCCAGCAGACAGGTAACGAACACTGAAGCTTTCTTT.

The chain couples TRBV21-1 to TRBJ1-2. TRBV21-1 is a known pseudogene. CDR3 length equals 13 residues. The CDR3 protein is CASSKGKRDGYTF. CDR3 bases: TGTGCCAGCAGCAAAGGTAAGCGGGATGGCTACACCTTC.

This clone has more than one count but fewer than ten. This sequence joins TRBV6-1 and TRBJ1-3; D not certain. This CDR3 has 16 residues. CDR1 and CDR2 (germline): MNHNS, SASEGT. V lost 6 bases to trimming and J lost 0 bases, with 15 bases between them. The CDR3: CASSETAPNSGNTIYF. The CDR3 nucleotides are TGTGCCAGCAGCGAAACCGCGCCCAACTCTGGAAACACCATATATTTT.

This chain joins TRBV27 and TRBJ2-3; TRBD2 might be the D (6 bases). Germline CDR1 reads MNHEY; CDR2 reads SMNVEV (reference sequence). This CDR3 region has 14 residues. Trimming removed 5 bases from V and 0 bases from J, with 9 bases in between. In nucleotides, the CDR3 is TGTGCCAGCAGTCCGGGACTCAGCACAGATACGCAGTATTTT. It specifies CASSPGLSTDTQYF.

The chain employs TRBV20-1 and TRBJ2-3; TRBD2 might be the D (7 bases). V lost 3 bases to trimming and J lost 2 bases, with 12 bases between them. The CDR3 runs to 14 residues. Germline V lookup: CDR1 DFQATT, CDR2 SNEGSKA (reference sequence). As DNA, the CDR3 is TGCAGTGCTAGTTATGCGGGGGCCACAGATACGCAGTATTTT. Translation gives CSASYAGATDTQYF.

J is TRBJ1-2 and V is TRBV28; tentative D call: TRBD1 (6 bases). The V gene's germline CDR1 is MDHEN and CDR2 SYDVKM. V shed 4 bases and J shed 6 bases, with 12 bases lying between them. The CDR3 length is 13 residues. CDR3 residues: CASSSGTIHGYTF. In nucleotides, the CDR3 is TGTGCCAGCAGTTCCGGGACAATCCATGGCTACACCTTC.

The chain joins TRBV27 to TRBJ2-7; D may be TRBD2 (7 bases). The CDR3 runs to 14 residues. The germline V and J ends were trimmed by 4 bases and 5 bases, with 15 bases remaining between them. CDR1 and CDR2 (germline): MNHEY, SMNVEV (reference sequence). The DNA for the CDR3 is TGTGCCAGCAGTTCTCTCAGGGGAGGGGACGAGCAGTACTTC. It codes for CASSSLRGGDEQYF.

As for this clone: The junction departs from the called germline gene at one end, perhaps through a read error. The CDR3 is CASRLGADSNQPQHF. As DNA, the CDR3 is TGTGCCAGCAGATTAGGGGCAGATAGCAATCAGCCCCAGCATTTT. The chain has TRBV13 and TRBJ1-5; possible D gene TRBD1, 5 bases. Germline loops: CDR1 PRHDT, CDR2 FYEKMQ (reference sequence). This CDR3 spans 15 amino acids.

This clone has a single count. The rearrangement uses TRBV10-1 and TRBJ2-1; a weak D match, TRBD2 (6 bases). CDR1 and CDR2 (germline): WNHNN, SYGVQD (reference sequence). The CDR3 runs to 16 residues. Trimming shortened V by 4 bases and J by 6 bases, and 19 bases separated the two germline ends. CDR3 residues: CASSGTQRVEGNEQFF. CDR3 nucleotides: TGCGCCAGCAGTGGAACACAGAGGGTGGAGGGCAATGAGCAGTTCTTC.

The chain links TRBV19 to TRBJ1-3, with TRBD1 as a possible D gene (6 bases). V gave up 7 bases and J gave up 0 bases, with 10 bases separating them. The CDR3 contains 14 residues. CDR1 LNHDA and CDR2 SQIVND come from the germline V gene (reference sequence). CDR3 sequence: CASNRASSGNTIYF. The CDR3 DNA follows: TGTGCCAGTAACAGGGCATCCTCTGGAAACACCATATATTTT.

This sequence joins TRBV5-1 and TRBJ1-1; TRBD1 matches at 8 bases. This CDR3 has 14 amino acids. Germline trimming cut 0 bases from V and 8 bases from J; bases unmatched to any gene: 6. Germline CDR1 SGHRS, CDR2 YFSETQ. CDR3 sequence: CASSLAQGGKEAFF. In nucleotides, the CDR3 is TGCGCCAGCAGCTTGGCACAGGGGGGGAAGGAAGCTTTCTTT.

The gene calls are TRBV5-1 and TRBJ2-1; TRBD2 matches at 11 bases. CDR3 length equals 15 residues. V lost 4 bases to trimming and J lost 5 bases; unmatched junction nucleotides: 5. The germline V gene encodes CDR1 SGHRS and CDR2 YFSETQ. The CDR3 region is CASSRTSGGHNEQFF. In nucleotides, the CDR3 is TGCGCCAGCAGCAGAACTAGCGGGGGTCACAATGAGCAGTTCTTC.

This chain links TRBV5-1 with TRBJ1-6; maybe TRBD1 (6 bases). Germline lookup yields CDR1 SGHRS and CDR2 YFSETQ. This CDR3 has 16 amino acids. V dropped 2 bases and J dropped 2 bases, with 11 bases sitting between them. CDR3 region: CASSLDRSPYNSPLHF. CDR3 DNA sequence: TGCGCCAGCAGCTTAGACAGGTCGCCCTATAATTCACCCCTCCACTTT.

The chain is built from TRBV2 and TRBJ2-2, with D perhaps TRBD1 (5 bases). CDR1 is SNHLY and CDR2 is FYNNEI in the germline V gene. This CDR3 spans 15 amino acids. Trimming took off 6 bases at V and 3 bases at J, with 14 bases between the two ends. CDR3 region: CASRGWGRDTGELFF. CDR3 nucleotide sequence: TGTGCCAGCAGAGGATGGGGCAGGGACACCGGGGAGCTGTTTTTT.